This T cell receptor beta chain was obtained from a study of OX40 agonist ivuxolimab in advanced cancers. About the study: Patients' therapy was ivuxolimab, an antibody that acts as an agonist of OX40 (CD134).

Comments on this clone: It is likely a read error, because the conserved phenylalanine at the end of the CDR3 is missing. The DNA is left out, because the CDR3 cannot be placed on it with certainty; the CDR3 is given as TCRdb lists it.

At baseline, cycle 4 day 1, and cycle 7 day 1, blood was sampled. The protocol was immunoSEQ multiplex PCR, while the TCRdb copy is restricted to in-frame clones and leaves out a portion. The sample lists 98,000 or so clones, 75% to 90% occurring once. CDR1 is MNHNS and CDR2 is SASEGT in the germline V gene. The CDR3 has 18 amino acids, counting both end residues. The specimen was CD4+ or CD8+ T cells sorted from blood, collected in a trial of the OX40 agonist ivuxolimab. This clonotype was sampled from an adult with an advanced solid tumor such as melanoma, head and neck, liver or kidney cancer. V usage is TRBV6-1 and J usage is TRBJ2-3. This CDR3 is CASSGLGVGVYDRLSPPG.